This T cell receptor (beta chain) appears in the sequencing data of a study of blood T cell repertoires in COVID-19. Study background: Spain, Italy and the United States supplied samples that represented acute and convalescent COVID-19. PBMCs, B-cell-depleted T cells, or T cells provided the cDNA or gDNA that made up the material.

The CDR3 totals 15 residues. From germline, CDR1 is LNHDA and CDR2 SQIVND (reference sequence). Trimming removed 6 bases at V and 0 bases at J, with 11 bases between. In the original processing: Amplification of reference gene primers was used by the study to estimate nucleated cell counts. The assay was immunoSEQ multiplex PCR, and TCRdb's table has in-frame clones only and misses some. V, J and clone size derive from that table, while D and trimming were established from the DNA sequence. Among about 230,000 clones listed, 70% to 85% were seen once. The clonotype comes from a woman in her 40s who had recovered from COVID-19. Input material: peripheral blood. The V gene is TRBV19, the J gene TRBJ1-4; D is uncertain. The CDR3 region is CASSLYLATNEKLFF. The CDR3 DNA reads TGTGCCAGTAGCCTATATCTTGCAACTAATGAAAAACTGTTTTTT.